The 12 T cell receptor beta chains given below trace back to one sample, sequenced in a study of blood T cell repertoires in COVID-19 (TCRdb year 2020). The library was made by the immunoSEQ multiplex PCR assay. Entries here come from immuneACCESS through TCRdb and include only in-frame sequences with V and J called. Some clones fail to appear in such tables; in the studies checked, an unresolved V gene covers under half of the shortfall, and the cause of the remainder is unknown. The sample table lists about 100,000 clones, 90% to 95% of them with a count of one. Less than 2.5% of the sample goes to the ten largest clones. Sequencing was performed on peripheral blood. These receptors were taken from a man between 45 and 60 years old with active COVID-19.

The CDR3 sequence: CAWDIGTGTGELFF. CDR3 nucleotides: TGTGCCTGGGACATAGGTACGGGGACCGGGGAGCTGTTTTTT. The J gene is TRBJ2-2, the V gene TRBV30; D is possibly TRBD2 (5 bases). From germline, CDR1 is GTSNPN and CDR2 SVGIG (reference sequence). The CDR3 length is 14 residues. Trimming removed 5 bases from V and 5 bases from J, with 15 bases in between.

The rearrangement links TRBV2 to TRBJ1-5, with D possibly matching TRBD1 (6 bases). The V and J ends lost 6 bases and 4 bases respectively, with 16 bases between them. The CDR3 contains 15 residues. Germline V CDR1 and CDR2: SNHLY, FYNNEI. The CDR3 region has the DNA TGTGCCAGCAGGAGAGTGGACAGAGATAATCAGCCCCAGCATTTT. It specifies CASRRVDRDNQPQHF.

The CDR3, as DNA: TGTGCCAGCAGCACCCGGGGGAGCTCCTACAATGAGCAGTTCTTC. This translates into CASSTRGSSYNEQFF. The chain links TRBV7-6 to TRBJ2-1; D possibly corresponds to TRBD2 (6 bases). The V end lost 5 bases, the J end lost 0 bases, and 11 bases lay between the germline ends. The germline V gene encodes CDR1 SGHVS and CDR2 FNYEAQ. This CDR3 comprises 15 residues.

This chain uses TRBV5-5 with TRBJ1-2, with unresolved D. CDR1 SGHKS and CDR2 YYEKEE come from the germline V gene (reference sequence). The V and J ends lost 0 bases and 9 bases respectively, with 9 bases between them. This CDR3 contains 12 residues. For the CDR3, the DNA is TGTGCCAGCAGCTTGGATCTTCCTAGCTACACCTTC. Translation: CASSLDLPSYTF.

The rearrangement uses TRBV11-2 and TRBJ1-4; perhaps TRBD1 as D (5 bases). Trimming stripped 0 bases from V and 5 bases from J, with 10 bases between. The germline V gene encodes CDR1 SGHAT and CDR2 FQNNGV. The CDR3 totals 15 residues. The CDR3 region has the DNA TGTGCCAGCAGCTTAGATCGGGGGGTCAATGAAAAACTGTTTTTT. It specifies CASSLDRGVNEKLFF.

The chain combines TRBV4-2 with TRBJ1-1; tentative D call: TRBD1 (6 bases). Trimming shortened V by 4 bases and J by 2 bases, and 17 bases separated the two germline ends. This CDR3 has 16 residues. Germline lookup yields CDR1 LGHNA and CDR2 YNFKEQ. CDR3 loop: CASSRGQRRENTEAFF. CDR3 in DNA: TGTGCCAGCAGCCGCGGACAGAGAAGGGAAAACACTGAAGCTTTCTTT.

This chain connects TRBV7-3 to TRBJ1-2, with D perhaps TRBD1 (6 bases). The CDR3 contains 14 residues. Trimming took off 4 bases at V and 4 bases at J, with 13 bases between the two ends. Germline CDR1 is SGHTA and CDR2 is FQGTGA. The CDR3 DNA follows: TGTGCCAGCAGCTCGACAGGACTCTCCTATGGCTACACCTTC. This sequence encodes CASSSTGLSYGYTF.

This chain joins TRBV28 and TRBJ2-7, with TRBD2 matching 8 bases. V shed 6 bases, J shed 3 bases, and the junction held 7 bases outside the gene matches. Germline-derived CDR1 and CDR2 are MDHEN and SYDVKM. This CDR3 comprises 14 residues. The CDR3 is CASRTGLGDYEQYF. The CDR3 region has the DNA TGTGCCAGCAGGACGGGACTAGGGGACTACGAGCAGTACTTC.

CDR3 nucleotide sequence: TGTGCCAGCAGCCCGGGACTAGCGGGCGCAGATACGCAGTATTTT. The encoded protein is CASSPGLAGADTQYF. The chain has TRBV9 and TRBJ2-3; 12 nucleotides line up with TRBD2. V shed 4 bases, J shed 4 bases, and the junction held 4 bases outside the gene matches. CDR3 size: 15 residues. From germline, CDR1 is SGDLS and CDR2 YYNGEE.

CDR3 coding DNA: TGTGCCAGCAGCACAACTAGCGGGAGGACACACGAGCAGTACGTC. Its translation: CASSTTSGRTHEQYV. The V and J genes are TRBV5-5 and TRBJ2-7; the match to TRBD2 covers 12 bases. The V gene end was trimmed by 4 bases and the J gene end by 5 bases; junction bases not matched to a gene: 7. The CDR3 extends over 15 amino acids. Germline V gene lookup returns CDR1 SGHKS and CDR2 YYEKEE (reference sequence).

This chain uses TRBV9 with TRBJ2-5; the match to TRBD2 covers 9 bases. V lost 1 base to trimming and J lost 4 bases; unmatched junction nucleotides: 5. Germline-derived CDR1 and CDR2 are SGDLS and YYNGEE. The CDR3 runs 15 residues. The CDR3 region is CASSVSAGGRETQYF. The CDR3 DNA reads as TGTGCCAGCAGCGTATCTGCGGGAGGGCGAGAGACCCAGTACTTC.

This rearrangement joins TRBV7-2 to TRBJ2-1; 9 bases are a match to TRBD2. The CDR3 covers 17 residues. V lost 1 base to trimming and J lost 0 bases; unmatched junction nucleotides: 4. The germline V gene has CDR1 SGHTA and CDR2 FQGNSA. The CDR3 region has the DNA TGTGCCAGCAGCTTAGTAGGCGGGGGGGCCTCCTACAATGAGCAGTTCTTC. Its protein product is CASSLVGGGASYNEQFF.